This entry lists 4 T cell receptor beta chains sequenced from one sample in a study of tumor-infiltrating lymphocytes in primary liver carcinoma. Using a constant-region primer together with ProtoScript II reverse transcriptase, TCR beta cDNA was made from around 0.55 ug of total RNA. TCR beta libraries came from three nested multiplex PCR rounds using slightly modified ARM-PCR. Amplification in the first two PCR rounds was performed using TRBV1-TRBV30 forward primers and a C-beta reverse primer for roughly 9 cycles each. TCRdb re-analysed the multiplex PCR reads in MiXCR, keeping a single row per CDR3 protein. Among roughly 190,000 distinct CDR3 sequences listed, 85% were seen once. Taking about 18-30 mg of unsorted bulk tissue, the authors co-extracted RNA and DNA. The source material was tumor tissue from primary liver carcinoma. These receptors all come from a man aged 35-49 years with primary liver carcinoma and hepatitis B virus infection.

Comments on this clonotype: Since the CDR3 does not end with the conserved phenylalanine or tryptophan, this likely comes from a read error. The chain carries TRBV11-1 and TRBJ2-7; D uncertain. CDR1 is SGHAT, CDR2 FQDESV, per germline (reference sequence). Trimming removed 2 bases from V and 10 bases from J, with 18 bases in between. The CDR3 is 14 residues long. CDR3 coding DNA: TGTGCCAGCAGCTTAAGGGCTCTCGCCTACGGTCAGTACCTC. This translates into CASSLRALAYGQYL.

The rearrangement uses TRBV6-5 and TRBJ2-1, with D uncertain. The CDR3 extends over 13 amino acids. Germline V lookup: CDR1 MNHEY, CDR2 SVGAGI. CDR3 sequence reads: CVTRVSSYNEQFF. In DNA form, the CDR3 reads TGTGTCACCCGTGTGAGCTCCTACAATGAGCAGTTCTTC.

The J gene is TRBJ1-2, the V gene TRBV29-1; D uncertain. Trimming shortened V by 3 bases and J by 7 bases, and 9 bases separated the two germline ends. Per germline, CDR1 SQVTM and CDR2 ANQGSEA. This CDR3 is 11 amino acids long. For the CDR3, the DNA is TGCAGCGTTGAGGATCTCCGTGGCTACACCTTC. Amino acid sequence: CSVEDLRGYTF. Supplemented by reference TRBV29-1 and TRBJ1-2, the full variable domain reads SAVISQKPSRDICQRGTSLTIQCQVDSQVTMMFWYRQQPGQSLTLIATANQGSEATYESGFVIDKFPISRPNLTFSTLTVSNMSPEDSSIYLCSVEDLRGYTFGSGTRLTVV.

This chain's CDR3 is CSVAKGIGELFF. CDR3 sequence (DNA): TGCAGCGTTGCAAAGGGGATTGGGGAGCTGTTTTTT. This sequence joins TRBV29-1 and TRBJ2-2; tentative D call: TRBD1 (5 bases). There are 12 residues in the CDR3. Per germline, CDR1 SQVTM and CDR2 ANQGSEA. V lost 4 bases and J lost 8, with 11 bases in between.